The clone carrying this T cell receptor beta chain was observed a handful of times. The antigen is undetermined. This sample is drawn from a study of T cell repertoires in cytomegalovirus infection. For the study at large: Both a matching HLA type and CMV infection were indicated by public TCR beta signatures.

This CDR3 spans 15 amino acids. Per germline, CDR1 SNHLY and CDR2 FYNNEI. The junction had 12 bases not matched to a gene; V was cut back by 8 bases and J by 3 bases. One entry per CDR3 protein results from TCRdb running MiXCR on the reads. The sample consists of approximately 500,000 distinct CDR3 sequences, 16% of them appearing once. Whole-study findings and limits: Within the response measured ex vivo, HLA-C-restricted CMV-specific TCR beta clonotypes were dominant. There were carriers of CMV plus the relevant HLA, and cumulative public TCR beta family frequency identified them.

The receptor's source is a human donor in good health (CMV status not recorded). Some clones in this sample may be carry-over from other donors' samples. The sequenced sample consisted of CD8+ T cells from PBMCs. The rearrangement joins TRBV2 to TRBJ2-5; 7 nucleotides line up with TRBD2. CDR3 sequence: CASPLYSAGEETQYF. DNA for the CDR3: TGTGCCAGCCCCCTTTATAGCGCGGGGGAAGAGACCCAGTACTTC. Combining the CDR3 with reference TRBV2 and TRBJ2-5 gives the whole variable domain EPEVTQTPSHQVTQMGQEVILRCVPISNHLYFYWYRQILGQKVEFLVSFYNNEISEKSEIFDDQFSVERPDGSNFTLKIRSTKLEDSAMYFCASPLYSAGEETQYFGPGTRLLVL.